The clone carrying this T cell receptor (beta chain) was observed many times. Template-switch 5'RACE cDNA synthesis added a 10-nucleotide unique molecular identifier. TCRdb re-analysed the 5' RACE reads in MiXCR, keeping a single row per CDR3 protein. The sample yields about 38,000 distinct CDR3 sequences, 11% seen once. This record belongs to a study of neurological immune-mediated disorders. Germline CDR1 and CDR2: SEHNR and FQNEAQ (reference sequence). The CDR3 has 17 amino acids. Deletions cut 3 bases from V and 4 bases from J, with 21 bases between. Time point denoted: technical triplicate 1. The TCR sequence derives from a man in his sixties with HTLV-1-associated myelopathy (HAM/TSP). Sequencing was carried out using PBMCs. The rearrangement joins TRBV7-9 to TRBJ1-1; D possibly corresponds to TRBD1 (6 bases). The CDR3 region is CASSFSGGGVGPTEAFF. CDR3 sequence (DNA): TGTGCCAGCAGCTTCAGCGGTGGGGGCGTAGGGCCCACTGAAGCTTTCTTT.